Presented here are 18 T cell receptor beta chains from one specimen sequenced in a study of control samples from healthy donors and cancer patients. Profiling relied on immunoSEQ multiplex PCR, and the TCRdb table lists in-frame clones only, not all of them. Of 150,000 or so clones listed, over 85% are singletons. The specimen was blood. The receptors stem from a man aged 18 to 35 in good health.

The CDR3 DNA is TGTGCCAGCAGCATGAGGACAGGGACGCCGTTCTTC. Amino acids: CASSMRTGTPFF. The rearrangement links TRBV5-8 to TRBJ2-1; TRBD1 matches at 8 bases. Germline V gene sequence: CDR1 SGHTS, CDR2 YDEGEE. This CDR3 has 12 residues. Unmatched junction bases numbered 9, after V lost 4 bases and J lost 15 bases.

The chain combines TRBV5-1 with TRBJ2-1; possible D gene TRBD2, 7 bases. Trimming cost V 0 bases and J 4 bases, with 11 bases left between them. The CDR3 length is 15 residues. Germline V gene data show CDR1 as SGHRS and CDR2 as YFSETQ. The CDR3 coding sequence is TGCGCCAGCAGCTTGGCGGGGAGGGGGTACAATGAGCAGTTCTTC. This encodes CASSLAGRGYNEQFF.

The gene calls are TRBV6-5 and TRBJ1-4, with D maybe TRBD1 (5 bases). This CDR3 has 15 residues. Germline values: CDR1 MNHEY, CDR2 SVGAGI. V lost 6 bases and J 0 bases, leaving 11 bases between the germline ends. The CDR3 nucleotides are TGTGCCAGCAGCCGCGACAGAACAACTAATGAAAAACTGTTTTTT. Its protein is CASSRDRTTNEKLFF.

This clone was seen once. The chain is built from TRBV9 and TRBJ2-3; 11 nucleotides line up with TRBD2. This CDR3 spans 14 amino acids. Germline V CDR1 and CDR2: SGDLS, YYNGEE. Trimming took 4 bases from V and 11 from J; bases not matched to a gene: 9. The CDR3 here is CASSLTSGKEKQYF. CDR3 nucleotides: TGTGCCAGCAGCCTGACTAGCGGGAAAGAGAAGCAGTATTTT.

The chain carries TRBV19 and TRBJ2-3; TRBD1 is a possible D gene (6 bases). Trimming removed 4 bases at V and 4 bases at J, with 6 bases between. The CDR3 is made up of 12 amino acids. Per the germline V gene, CDR1 is LNHDA and CDR2 is SQIVND (reference sequence). The CDR3 sequence: CASSKGADTQYF. CDR3 nucleotide sequence: TGTGCCAGTAGTAAGGGGGCAGATACGCAGTATTTT.

The gene calls are TRBV19 and TRBJ2-7, with D perhaps matching TRBD1 (6 bases). There are 15 residues in the CDR3. Per germline, CDR1 LNHDA and CDR2 SQIVND (reference sequence). Trimming took off 6 bases at V and 3 bases at J, with 18 bases between the two ends. The CDR3 DNA reads as TGTGCCAGTAGGGCTCTTGGGGGCGCGGGCTACGAGCAGTACTTC. Translation: CASRALGGAGYEQYF.

V gene TRBV29-1 combines with J gene TRBJ2-3, with D perhaps given as TRBD1 or TRBD2 (5 bases each). CDR1 SQVTM and CDR2 ANQGSEA come from the germline V gene. Deletions cut 3 bases from V and 2 bases from J, with 15 bases between. CDR3 length: 15 residues. This CDR3 reads CSVEAGGGLTDTQYF. The CDR3 region has the DNA TGCAGCGTTGAGGCGGGTGGGGGTCTCACAGATACGCAGTATTTT.

This sequence joins TRBV6-5 and TRBJ1-1, with TRBD1 as a possible D gene (5 bases). The CDR3 is 14 residues long. The V end lost 5 bases, the J end lost 5 bases, and 15 bases lay between the germline ends. Per germline, CDR1 MNHEY and CDR2 SVGAGI. CDR3 region: CASSPLGVHTEAFF. The DNA for the CDR3 is TGTGCCAGCAGTCCCCTGGGGGTTCATACTGAAGCTTTCTTT.

This clone came up a few times. The chain joins TRBV2 to TRBJ1-5; 7 bases line up with TRBD1. J gave up 3 bases and V 6 bases, and 8 bases lay outside the gene matches. The CDR3 totals 15 residues. The V gene's germline CDR1 is SNHLY and CDR2 FYNNEI. CDR3 region: CASSERTGLNQPQHF. The CDR3 DNA is TGTGCCAGCAGCGAAAGGACAGGCCTCAATCAGCCCCAGCATTTT.

V and J are TRBV28 and TRBJ2-3; D is undetermined. Trimming took 3 bases from V and 3 from J, leaving 10 bases between them. From germline, CDR1 is MDHEN and CDR2 SYDVKM. The CDR3 sequence is 14 residues long. The CDR3 nucleotides are TGTGCCAGCAGTTTGCTCCCGGGTACAGATACGCAGTATTTT. Translated, it gives CASSLLPGTDTQYF.

The chain uses TRBV5-8 and TRBJ2-2; D is ambiguous. This CDR3 spans 15 amino acids. Germline CDR1 reads SGHTS; CDR2 reads YDEGEE. Trimming took off 3 bases at V and 6 bases at J, with 15 bases between the two ends. In DNA, the CDR3 is TGTGCCAGCAGCTCCCACACCTATTGGGCCGGGGAGCTGTTTTTT. It encodes CASSSHTYWAGELFF.

The rearrangement links TRBV2 to TRBJ2-1; TRBD1 matches 7 bases. Germline V gives CDR1 SNHLY, CDR2 FYNNEI. This CDR3 comprises 14 residues. V shed 7 bases, J shed 3 bases, and the junction held 6 bases outside the gene matches. CDR3 amino acids: CASKPGQIYNEQFF. Here the CDR3 DNA reads TGTGCCAGCAAACCGGGACAGATCTACAATGAGCAGTTCTTC.

The chain employs TRBV12-5 and TRBJ1-2, with D perhaps TRBD1 (5 bases). Trimming left V 7 bases short and J 7 bases short, with 10 bases between. CDR3 size: 11 residues. Germline V gene lookup returns CDR1 LGHNT and CDR2 FRNRAP. CDR3 in DNA: TGTGCTAGTGCCGGGGCTGGTGGCTACACCTTC. Translated: CASAGAGGYTF.

This chain links TRBV4-1 with TRBJ2-1; 9 bases map to TRBD2. Losses at the gene ends were 7 bases for V and 4 bases for J; bases not matched to a gene: 5. There are 14 residues in the CDR3. Per germline, CDR1 MGHRA and CDR2 YSYEKL. The CDR3 region has the DNA TGCGCCAGCAAAGCGGGAGGACGTTACAATGAGCAGTTCTTC. Its protein is CASKAGGRYNEQFF.

The genes are TRBV2 and TRBJ1-2; D is undetermined. V was pared by 1 base and J by 8 bases, with 8 bases between. This CDR3 comprises 12 residues. Germline CDR1 reads SNHLY; CDR2 reads FYNNEI. CDR3 protein: CASSEGGIGYTF. CDR3 in DNA: TGTGCCAGCAGTGAAGGTGGGATCGGCTACACCTTC. The full variable domain, with the rest looked up from reference TRBV2 and TRBJ1-2, is EPEVTQTPSHQVTQMGQEVILRCVPISNHLYFYWYRQILGQKVEFLVSFYNNEISEKSEIFDDQFSVERPDGSNFTLKIRSTKLEDSAMYFCASSEGGIGYTFGSGTRLTVV.

The rearrangement uses TRBV5-1 and TRBJ2-2; 8 positions match TRBD1. The CDR3 is made up of 15 amino acids. Trimming at V came to 0 bases and at J to 6 bases, leaving 4 bases not matched to a gene. Germline CDR1 is SGHRS and CDR2 is YFSETQ. CDR3 bases: TGCGCCAGCAGCTTGGAGTCAGGGGGCCCCGGGGAGCTGTTTTTT. This translates into CASSLESGGPGELFF.

The chain couples TRBV10-3 to TRBJ1-3; TRBD1 matches 7 bases. CDR1 is ENHRY, CDR2 SYGVKD, per germline. The CDR3 sequence is 14 residues long. V dropped 7 bases and J dropped 0; count of bases not matched to a gene: 3. CDR3 bases: TGTGCCATCACTCCAGGGGGCTCTGGAAACACCATATATTTT. Amino acid sequence: CAITPGGSGNTIYF.

CDR3 protein: CASSQGPLRAGYNEQFF. The DNA of the CDR3 is TGTGCCAGCAGCCAAGGCCCCCTCAGGGCGGGGTACAATGAGCAGTTCTTC. The chain links TRBV4-2 to TRBJ2-1, with a tentative D call TRBD2 (6 bases). The germline CDR1 and CDR2 sequences are LGHNA and YNFKEQ. The ends were cut back, 1 base at V and 4 bases at J, with 17 bases in the middle. CDR3 length: 17 amino acids.